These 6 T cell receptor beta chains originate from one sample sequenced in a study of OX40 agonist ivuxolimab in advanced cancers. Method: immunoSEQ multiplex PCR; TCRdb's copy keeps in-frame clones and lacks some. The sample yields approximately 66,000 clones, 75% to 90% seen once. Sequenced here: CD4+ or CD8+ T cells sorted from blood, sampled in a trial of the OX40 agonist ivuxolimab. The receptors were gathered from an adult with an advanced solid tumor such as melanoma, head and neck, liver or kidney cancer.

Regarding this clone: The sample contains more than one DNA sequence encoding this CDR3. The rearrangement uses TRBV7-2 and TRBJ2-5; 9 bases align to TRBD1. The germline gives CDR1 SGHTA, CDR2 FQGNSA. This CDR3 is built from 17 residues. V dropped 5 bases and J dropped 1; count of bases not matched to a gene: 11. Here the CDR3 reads CASSGLTGGGGQETQYF. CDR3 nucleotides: TGTGCCAGCAGCGGACTAACAGGGGGCGGGGGCCAAGAGACCCAGTACTTC.

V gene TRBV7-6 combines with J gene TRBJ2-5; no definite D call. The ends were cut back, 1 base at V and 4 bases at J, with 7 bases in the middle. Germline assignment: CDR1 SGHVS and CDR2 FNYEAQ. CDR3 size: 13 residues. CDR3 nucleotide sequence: TGTGCCAGCAGCTTAGGGTACAGAGAGACCCAGTACTTC. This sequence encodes CASSLGYRETQYF.

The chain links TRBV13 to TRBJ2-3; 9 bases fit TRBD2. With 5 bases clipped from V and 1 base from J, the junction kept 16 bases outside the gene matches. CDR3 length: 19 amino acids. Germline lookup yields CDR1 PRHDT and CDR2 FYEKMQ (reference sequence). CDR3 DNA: TGTGCCAGCAGCCTAATCGGAATTCGGGCGGGAGGGGGCACAGATACGCAGTATTTT. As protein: CASSLIGIRAGGGTDTQYF.

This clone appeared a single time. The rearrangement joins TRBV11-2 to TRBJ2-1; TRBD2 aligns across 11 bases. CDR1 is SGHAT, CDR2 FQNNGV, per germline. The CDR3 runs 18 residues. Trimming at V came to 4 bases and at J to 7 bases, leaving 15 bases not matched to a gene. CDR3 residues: CASSWKGGLAGGKNEQFF. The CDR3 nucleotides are TGTGCCAGCAGCTGGAAGGGAGGGCTAGCGGGAGGTAAGAATGAGCAGTTCTTC. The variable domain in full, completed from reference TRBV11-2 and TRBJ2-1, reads EAGVAQSPRYKIIEKRQSVAFWCNPISGHATLYWYQQILGQGPKLLIQFQNNGVVDDSQLPKDRFSAERLKGVDSTLKIQPAKLEDSAVYLCASSWKGGLAGGKNEQFFGPGTRLTVL.

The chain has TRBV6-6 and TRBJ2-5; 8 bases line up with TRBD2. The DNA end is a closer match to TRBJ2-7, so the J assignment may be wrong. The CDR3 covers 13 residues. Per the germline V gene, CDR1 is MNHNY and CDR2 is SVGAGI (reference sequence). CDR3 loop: CASSPGGTYEQYF. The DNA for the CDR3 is TGTGCCAGTAGTCCGGGGGGGACCTACGAGCAGTACTTC.

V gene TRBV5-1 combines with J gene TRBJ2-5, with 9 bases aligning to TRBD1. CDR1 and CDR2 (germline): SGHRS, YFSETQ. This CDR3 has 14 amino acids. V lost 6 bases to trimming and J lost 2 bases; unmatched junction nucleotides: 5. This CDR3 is CASTAGQGQETQYF. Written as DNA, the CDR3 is TGCGCCAGCACCGCGGGACAGGGACAAGAGACCCAGTACTTC. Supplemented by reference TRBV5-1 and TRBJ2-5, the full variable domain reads KAGVTQTPRYLIKTRGQQVTLSCSPISGHRSVSWYQQTPGQGLQFLFEYFSETQRNKGNFPGRFSGRQFSNSRSEMNVSTLELGDSALYLCASTAGQGQETQYFGPGTRLLVL.